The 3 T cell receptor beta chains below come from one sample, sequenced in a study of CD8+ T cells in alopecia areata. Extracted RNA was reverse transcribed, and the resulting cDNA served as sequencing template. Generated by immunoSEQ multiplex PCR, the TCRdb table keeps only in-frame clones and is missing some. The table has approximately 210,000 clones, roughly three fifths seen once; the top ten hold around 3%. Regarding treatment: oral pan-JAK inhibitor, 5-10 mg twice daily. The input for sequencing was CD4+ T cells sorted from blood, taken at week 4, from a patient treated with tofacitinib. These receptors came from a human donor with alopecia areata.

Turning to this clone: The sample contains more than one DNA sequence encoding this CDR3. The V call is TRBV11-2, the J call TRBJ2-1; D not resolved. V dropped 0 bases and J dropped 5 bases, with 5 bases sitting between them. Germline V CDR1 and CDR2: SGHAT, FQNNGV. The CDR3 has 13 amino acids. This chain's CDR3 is CASSLDRNNEQFF. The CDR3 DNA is TGTGCCAGCAGCTTAGATAGGAACAATGAGCAGTTCTTC.

CDR3 residues: CAWSTSRAGNIQYF. DNA for the CDR3: TGTGCCTGGAGTACTAGTAGAGCGGGAAACATTCAGTACTTC. The chain is built from TRBV30 and TRBJ2-4, with D perhaps TRBD2 (6 bases). The CDR3 contains 14 residues. The germline V and J ends were trimmed by 2 bases and 6 bases, with 14 bases remaining between them. From germline, CDR1 is GTSNPN and CDR2 SVGIG (reference sequence).

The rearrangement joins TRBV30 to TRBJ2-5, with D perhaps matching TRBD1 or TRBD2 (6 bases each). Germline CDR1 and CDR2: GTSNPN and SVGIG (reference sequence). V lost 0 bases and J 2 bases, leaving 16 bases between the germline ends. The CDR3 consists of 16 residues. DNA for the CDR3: TGTGCCTGGAGTGTACCGAGGGGGGACAATCAAGAGACCCAGTACTTC. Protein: CAWSVPRGDNQETQYF.